This is a list of T cell receptor beta chains from one sample in a study of neurological immune-mediated disorders. Each CDR3 protein gets one entry after TCRdb re-called the 5' RACE reads with MiXCR. The profile shows about 99,000 distinct CDR3 sequences, under 14% of them singletons. The sequenced material came from PBMCs. The receptors derive from a female donor with HTLV-1-associated myelopathy (HAM/TSP). The CDR3 runs from the conserved cysteine through the conserved F or W. D genes are given only for firm matches. The listing skips clone size in some rows; elsewhere it reads once, few, many or a size class.

J	V	D	size	CDR3	DNA
TRBJ2-3	TRBV10-1	NA	once	CASSESTGADKQYF	TGCGCCAGCAGTGAGTCGACGGGGGCAGATAAGCAGTATTTT
TRBJ2-7	TRBV20-1	NA	many	CSTWGPFHEQYF	TGCAGTACCTGGGGGCCATTCCACGAGCAGTACTTC
TRBJ2-1	TRBV5-1	TRBD1	few	CASSLQQGENEQFF	TGCGCCAGCAGCTTGCAACAGGGGGAAAATGAGCAGTTCTTC
TRBJ2-2	TRBV10-3	NA	many	CAINPARTGELFF	TGTGCCATCAATCCGGCCCGCACCGGGGAGCTGTTTTTT
TRBJ2-5	TRBV9	TRBD2	medium-sized	CASSVAAGGQETQYF	TGTGCCAGCAGCGTAGCAGCGGGGGGGCAAGAGACCCAGTACTTC
TRBJ2-5	TRBV10-3	NA	once	CAISDGQISQETQYF	TGTGCCATCAGTGACGGTCAGATTTCCCAAGAGACCCAGTACTTC
TRBJ2-7	TRBV27	NA	NA	CASSLRQGSREQYF	TGTGCCAGCAGTTTGCGGCAGGGTTCTCGCGAGCAGTACTTC
TRBJ2-7	TRBV11-2	TRBD1	many	CASSLEIPGQKPYEQYF	TGTGCCAGCAGCCTTGAAATACCGGGACAGAAACCCTACGAGCAGTACTTC
TRBJ2-3	TRBV7-6	NA	many	CASSRTRGSTDTQYF	TGTGCCAGCAGCCGGACTAGGGGGAGCACAGATACGCAGTATTTT
TRBJ2-1	TRBV27	TRBD2	NA	CASSLLPPPQRGVNEQFF	TGTGCCAGCAGTTTATTGCCCCCCCCCCAGCGGGGGGTCAATGAGCAGTTCTTC
TRBJ1-5	TRBV9	NA	once	CASSVSPNSNQPQHF	TGTGCCAGCAGCGTCAGCCCCAATAGCAATCAGCCCCAGCATTTT
TRBJ2-1	TRBV7-7	NA	many	CASSLRSGPNNEQFF	TGTGCCAGCAGCCTCCGCTCGGGACCTAACAATGAGCAGTTCTTC
TRBJ2-2	TRBV20-1	TRBD1	NA	CSAISRDRLNTGELFF	TGCAGTGCTATATCACGGGACAGACTTAACACCGGGGAGCTGTTTTTT
TRBJ1-1	TRBV9	NA	many	CASSDPLGRNTEAFF	TGTGCCAGCAGCGACCCACTAGGCCGAAACACTGAAGCTTTCTTT
TRBJ2-7	TRBV5-1	TRBD1	NA	CASSRAGQGASYEQYF	TGCGCCAGCAGCCGCGCCGGACAGGGGGCGTCGTACGAGCAGTACTTC
TRBJ2-5	TRBV5-6	TRBD2	many	CASSSGTSGRTQYF	TGTGCCAGCAGCAGCGGGACTAGCGGGCGGACCCAGTACTTC
TRBJ2-2	TRBV12-3/TRBV12-4	NA	many	CASRGAPGELFF	TGTGCCAGCAGGGGGGCGCCCGGGGAGCTGTTTTTT
TRBJ2-1	TRBV20-1	NA	NA	CSASPGALNNEQFF	TGCAGTGCTAGTCCAGGGGCGCTCAACAATGAGCAGTTCTTC
TRBJ2-1	TRBV7-2	NA	medium-sized	CASSLEAEKEQFF	TGTGCCAGCAGCTTGGAGGCAGAAAAGGAGCAGTTCTTC
TRBJ2-5	TRBV7-2	NA	few	CASLRAAPYGGETQYF	TGTGCCAGTCTTAGGGCCGCGCCTTATGGTGGGGAGACCCAGTACTTC
TRBJ2-7	TRBV6-1	NA	many	CASSGYKTGNEQYF	TGTGCCAGCAGTGGTTATAAAACAGGGAACGAGCAGTACTTC
TRBJ2-1	TRBV5-1	NA	many	CASSQPPRYNEQFF	TGCGCCAGCAGCCAACCCCCTAGATACAATGAGCAGTTCTTC
TRBJ2-3	TRBV5-1	NA	many	CASSLSGDTQYF	TGCGCCAGCAGCTTGTCCGGGGATACGCAGTATTTT
TRBJ2-7	TRBV5-1	NA	medium-sized	CASSPGRGSDEQYF	TGCGCCAGCAGTCCGGGACGGGGAAGTGACGAGCAGTACTTC
TRBJ2-7	TRBV11-2	NA	many	CASSLRRENEQYF	TGTGCCAGCAGCCTTAGGCGGGAAAACGAGCAGTACTTC
TRBJ2-7	TRBV9	NA	many	CASSVGFNNVDEQYF	TGTGCCAGCAGCGTAGGATTCAATAACGTTGACGAGCAGTACTTC
TRBJ2-3	TRBV7-2	TRBD1	NA	CASSPAGRTGGTDTQYF	TGTGCCAGCAGCCCCGCCGGAAGAACAGGGGGGACAGATACGCAGTATTTT
TRBJ2-1	TRBV6-2/TRBV6-3	TRBD1	many	CASKGTEPYNEQFF	TGTGCCAGCAAGGGGACAGAGCCTTACAATGAGCAGTTCTTC
TRBJ2-1	TRBV5-1	NA	NA	CASSLTFDYYNEQFF	TGCGCCAGCAGCTTGACCTTTGACTACTACAATGAGCAGTTCTTC
TRBJ1-5	TRBV15	TRBD1	many	CATSRDRGQPQHF	TGTGCCACCAGCAGGGACAGGGGTCAGCCCCAGCATTTT
TRBJ1-5	TRBV28	NA	many	CASTAGGAVWQPQHF	TGTGCCAGCACCGCGGGGGGGGCAGTCTGGCAGCCCCAGCATTTT
TRBJ2-3	TRBV2	TRBD2	NA	CASSVRGGDTQYF	TGTGCCAGCAGTGTTCGGGGAGGGGATACGCAGTATTTT
TRBJ1-3	TRBV28	NA	many	CASSLRELGHSSGNTIYF	TGTGCCAGCAGTTTAAGGGAATTGGGACACAGCTCTGGAAACACCATATATTTT